This TCR beta chain was obtained from a study of Graves' ophthalmopathy and Graves' hyperthyroidism (dated by TCRdb to 2016 to 2019). The study in broad terms: Peripheral blood was collected before any treatment was given, at the time of initial diagnosis. The study used signatures of the TCR beta repertoire to tell Graves' ophthalmopathy apart from Graves' hyperthyroidism and to predict which patients would progress to ophthalmopathy. In total, 135 blood samples were TCR-sequenced: approximately 42 ophthalmopathy, 80 or so hyperthyroidism and roughly 17 hyperthyroidism-to-ophthalmopathy patients. To explore V-J signatures that distinguish ophthalmopathy from hyperthyroidism, a discovery set of 90 to 100 patients was enrolled, made up of around 44 with ophthalmopathy and fewer than 60 with stable hyperthyroidism. For independent validation, a separate cohort was made up of some 19 hyperthyroidism patients plus 17 patients who later progressed from hyperthyroidism to ophthalmopathy. In roughly six hyperthyroidism patients, the T-cell repertoire of thyroid tissue was compared with the T-cell repertoire of blood. After sampling, hyperthyroidism patients received methimazole starting at 30 mg daily, and ophthalmopathy patients received high-dose intravenous methylprednisolone. The roughly 99 discovery patients were divided at random into training and test sets in a 7:3 ratio. Here is what the overall study found, with its caveats: Most of the expanded thyroid clonotypes with a frequency above 0.001 were also detected in blood, and it was suggested that the thyroid immune response may be reflected by blood repertoires. No statistical method was used to set the sample size in advance, and the investigators knew which group each participant was assigned to. In validation, the model predicted ophthalmopathy progression with over 60% sensitivity and 72.22% specificity; roughly 12 predicted patients were CT-confirmed with GO in a median of approximately six months. In cross-validation, the 13-signature model distinguished ophthalmopathy from stable hyperthyroidism with approximately 85% sensitivity and approximately 81% specificity, and in the test set the corresponding values were approximately 80% and 68%.

This clonotype was counted at least ten times. Its binding antigen is unknown. Base qualities are missing; no much larger clone stands one base away. Ophthalmopathy patients had moderately to severely active disease, Clinical Activity Score of at least 3, NOSPECS grade of at least 4, and disease duration under 3 months. Anyone with other autoimmune diseases, uncontrolled infections, pregnancy or lactation was excluded from the study. Clinical symptoms, serum thyroxine, TRAb, thyroid ultrasound and orbital computed tomography were used for diagnosis. Using Ficoll-Paque density gradient centrifugation, PBMCs were isolated from roughly 9.2 ml of fresh peripheral blood. Trizol reagent was used to extract the total RNA, and its quality was then checked on an Agilent 2100 Bioanalyzer. Deletion took 5 bases off V and 0 bases off J, with a span of 20 bases between the germline ends. The germline V gene encodes CDR1 SGHAT and CDR2 FQDESV (reference sequence). The CDR3 holds 18 amino acids from the cysteine to the phenylalanine. The only DNA kept is the CDR3, 54 bases in frame from the first base.

For repertoire sequencing, the TCR beta CDR3 regions were amplified from RNA transcripts. The first round of RT-PCR was done with HTBI primers and the Qiagen OneStep RT-PCR kit, and was followed by a second round of multiplex PCR, then size selection and purification. Sequencing of the libraries was carried out on an Illumina HiSeq2000 in paired-end mode with 100 bp reads. Regarding the original processing steps: SOAPnuke was used to process the reads, throwing out any read that had adapters, had uncalled bases, had a mean Phred below 15, or lacked an exact constant-primer or identifier match. COPE v1.2.5 was used to merge the high-quality paired reads. Each unique nucleotide sequence was treated as a clonotype, and MiTCR v1.1 was used to align the clonotypes to the IMGT TRB V, D and J references. Only V-J combinations with frequency above 0.0001 were analysed, covering about 99% of repertoires. A TCR clonal expansion and chaos score per V-J combination was defined as the ratio of F50 clonal expansion to chaos observed in the TCRdist matrix. Welch's t-statistics and random forest were used to reduce the features to about a dozen V-J combinations, which were then used as input to a naive Bayes classifier. The similarity between thyroid and blood repertoires was quantified using the Morisita-Horn index. TCRdb trimmed public reads at Q25 via fastp, called clones via MiXCR and kept in-frame beta chains. Rows merge per CDR3 protein into single entries with the most common DNA and genes. The V and J calls, along with clone size, are taken from TCRdb and not from the paper's own processing. This sample has some 160,000 distinct CDR3 sequences in its table, and around 40% of those were observed once. Approximately 9% of the sample belongs to the ten largest clones.

The receptor was isolated from a man aged 25-40 years with Graves' ophthalmopathy. Donor details come from another sample of the same person, matched by shared clones. Sequenced: peripheral blood. The chain links TRBV11-1 with TRBJ1-5; TRBD1 is possibly the D segment (5 matching bases). The CDR3 region has the sequence CASSAYGTELHSNQPQHF. The DNA sequence is given as TGTGCCAGCAGCGCCTACGGGACGGAACTCCATAGCAATCAGCCCCAGCATTTT.